The clone carrying this TCR beta chain was observed a few times. This sample is part of a study of blood T cell repertoires in COVID-19. Turning to the study itself: Spain, Italy and the United States supplied samples that represented acute and convalescent COVID-19.

Some clones are missing from TCRdb's copy, which holds only in-frame ones; the method was immunoSEQ multiplex PCR. This sample has about 300,000 clones; about nine tenths occur once, and the top ten carry approximately 2%. CDR1 is SGHRS and CDR2 is YFSETQ in the germline V gene. The CDR3 consists of 15 residues. The V end was cut by 2 bases, the J end by 6 bases, with 15 bases between. The chain joins TRBV5-1 to TRBJ2-1, with a possible D match to TRBD1 (6 bases). The specimen was peripheral blood. The sequence came from a man aged 18 to 30 with active or convalescent COVID-19. The DNA for the CDR3 is TGCGCCAGCAGCTTAACGGACAGTTGGGGCAATGAGCAGTTCTTC. Its translation is CASSLTDSWGNEQFF.